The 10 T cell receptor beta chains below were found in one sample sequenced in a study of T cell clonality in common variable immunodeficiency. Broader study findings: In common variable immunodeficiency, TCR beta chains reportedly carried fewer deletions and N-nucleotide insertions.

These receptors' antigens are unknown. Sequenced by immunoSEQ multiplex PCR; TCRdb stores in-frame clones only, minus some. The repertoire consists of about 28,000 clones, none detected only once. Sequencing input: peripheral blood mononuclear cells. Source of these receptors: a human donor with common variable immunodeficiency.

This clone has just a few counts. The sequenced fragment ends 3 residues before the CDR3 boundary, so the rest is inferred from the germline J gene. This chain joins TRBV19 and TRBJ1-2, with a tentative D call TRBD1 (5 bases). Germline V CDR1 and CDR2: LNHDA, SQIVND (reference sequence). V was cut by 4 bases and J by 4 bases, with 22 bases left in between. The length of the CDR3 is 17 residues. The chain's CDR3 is CASSTLGPVKLGYGYTF. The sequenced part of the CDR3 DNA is TGTGCCAGTAGTACCCTGGGGCCAGTCAAGTTGGGCTATGGC.

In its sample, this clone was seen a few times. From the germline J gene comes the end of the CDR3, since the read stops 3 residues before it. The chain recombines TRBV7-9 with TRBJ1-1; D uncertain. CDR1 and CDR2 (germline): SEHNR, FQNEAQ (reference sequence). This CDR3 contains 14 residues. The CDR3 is CASSLGNSRLEAFF. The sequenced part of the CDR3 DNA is TGTGCCAGCAGCCTAGGGAACAGCAGACTAGAA.

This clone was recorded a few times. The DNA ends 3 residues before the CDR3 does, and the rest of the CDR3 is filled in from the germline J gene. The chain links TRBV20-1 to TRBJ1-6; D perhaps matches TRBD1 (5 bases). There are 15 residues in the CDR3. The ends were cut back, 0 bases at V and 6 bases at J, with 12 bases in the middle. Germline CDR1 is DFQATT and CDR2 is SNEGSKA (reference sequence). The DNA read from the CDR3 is TGCAGTGCTAGAGATTCGCAGGGCTCTAATTCACCC. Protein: CSARDSQGSNSP. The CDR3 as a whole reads CSARDSQGSNSPLHF.

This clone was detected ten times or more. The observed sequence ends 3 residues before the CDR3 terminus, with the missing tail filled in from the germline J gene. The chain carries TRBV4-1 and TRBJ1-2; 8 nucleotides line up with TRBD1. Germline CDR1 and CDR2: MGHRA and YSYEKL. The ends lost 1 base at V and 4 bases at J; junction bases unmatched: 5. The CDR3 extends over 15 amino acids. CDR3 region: CASSQVDRVSYGYTF. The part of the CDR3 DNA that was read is TGCGCCAGCAGCCAAGTGGACAGGGTCTCCTATGGC.

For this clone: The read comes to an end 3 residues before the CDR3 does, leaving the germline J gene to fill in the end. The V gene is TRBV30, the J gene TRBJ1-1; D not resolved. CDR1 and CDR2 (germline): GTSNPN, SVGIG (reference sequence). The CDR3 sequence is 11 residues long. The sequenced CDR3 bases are TGTGCCTGGAGTCCTGACTCTGGG. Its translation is CAWSPDSG. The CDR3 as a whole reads CAWSPDSGAFF.

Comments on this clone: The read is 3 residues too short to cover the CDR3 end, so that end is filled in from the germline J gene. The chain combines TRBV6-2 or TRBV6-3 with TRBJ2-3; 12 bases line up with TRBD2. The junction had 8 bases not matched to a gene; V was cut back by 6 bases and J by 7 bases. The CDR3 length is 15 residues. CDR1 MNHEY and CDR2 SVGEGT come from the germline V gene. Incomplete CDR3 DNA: TGTGCCAGCAGCCGGACTAGCGGGGTTTTAAATACG. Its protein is CASSRTSGVLNT. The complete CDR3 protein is CASSRTSGVLNTQYF.

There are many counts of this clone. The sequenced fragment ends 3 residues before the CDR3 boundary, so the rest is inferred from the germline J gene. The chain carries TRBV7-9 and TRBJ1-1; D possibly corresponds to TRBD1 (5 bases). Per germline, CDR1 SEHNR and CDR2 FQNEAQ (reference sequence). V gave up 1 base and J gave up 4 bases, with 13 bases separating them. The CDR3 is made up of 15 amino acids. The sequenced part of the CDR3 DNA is TGTGCCAGCAGCTTAGAGTCAGGGTGGGTCACTGAA. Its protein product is CASSLESGWVTE. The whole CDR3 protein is CASSLESGWVTEAFF.

CDR3 bases read: TGTGCCAGCATTTTGAGGGGACTCTCTGGGGCCAACGTC. It specifies CASILRGLSGANV. The whole CDR3 sequence is CASILRGLSGANVLTF. V and J are TRBV2 and TRBJ2-6; D is possibly TRBD2 (6 bases). From the germline J gene comes the end of the CDR3, since the read stops 3 residues before it. The germline CDR1 and CDR2 sequences are SNHLY and FYNNEI. The CDR3 loop spans 16 amino acids. V was cut by 7 bases and J by 0 bases, with 13 bases left in between.

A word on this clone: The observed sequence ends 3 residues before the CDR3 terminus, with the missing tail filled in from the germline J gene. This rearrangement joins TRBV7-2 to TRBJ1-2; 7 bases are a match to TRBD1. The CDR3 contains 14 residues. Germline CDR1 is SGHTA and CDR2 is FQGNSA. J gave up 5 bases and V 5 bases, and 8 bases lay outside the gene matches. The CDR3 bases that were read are TGTGCCAGCAGCCGAAGTCAGGGGGAGTATGGC. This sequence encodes CASSRSQGEYG. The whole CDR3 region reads CASSRSQGEYGYTF.

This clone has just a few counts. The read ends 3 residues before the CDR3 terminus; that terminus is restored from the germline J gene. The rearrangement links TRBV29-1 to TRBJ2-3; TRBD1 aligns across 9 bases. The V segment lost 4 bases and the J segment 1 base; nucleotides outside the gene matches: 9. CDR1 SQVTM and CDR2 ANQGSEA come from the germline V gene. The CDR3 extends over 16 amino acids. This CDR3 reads CSVGGTGWGGTDTQYF. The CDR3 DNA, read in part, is TGCAGCGTTGGGGGGACAGGGTGGGGAGGCACAGATACG.